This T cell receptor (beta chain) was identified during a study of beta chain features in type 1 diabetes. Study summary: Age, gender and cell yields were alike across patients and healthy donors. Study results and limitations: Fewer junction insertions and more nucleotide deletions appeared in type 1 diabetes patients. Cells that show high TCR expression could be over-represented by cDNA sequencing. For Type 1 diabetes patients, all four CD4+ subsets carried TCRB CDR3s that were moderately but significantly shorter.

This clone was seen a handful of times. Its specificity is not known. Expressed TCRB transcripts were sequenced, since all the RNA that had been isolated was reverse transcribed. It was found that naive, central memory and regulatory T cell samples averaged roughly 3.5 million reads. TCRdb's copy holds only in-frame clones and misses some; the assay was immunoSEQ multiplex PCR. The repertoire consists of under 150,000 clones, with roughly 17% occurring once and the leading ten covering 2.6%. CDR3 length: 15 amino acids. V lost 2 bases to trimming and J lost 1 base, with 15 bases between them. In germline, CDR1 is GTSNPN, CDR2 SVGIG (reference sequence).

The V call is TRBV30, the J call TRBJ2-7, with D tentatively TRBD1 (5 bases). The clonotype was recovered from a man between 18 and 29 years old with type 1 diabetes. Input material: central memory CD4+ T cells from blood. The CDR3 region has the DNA TGTGCCTGGAGTTTCCGGATGGCAGGGTCCTACGAGCAGTACTTC. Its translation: CAWSFRMAGSYEQYF.